Below, 8 T cell receptor beta chains from the same sample are listed, as sequenced in a study of shared clonotypes between healthy human individuals. Using immunoSEQ multiplex PCR, the repertoire was profiled, and TCRdb retains in-frame clones only, with some absent. The table records millions of clones, approximately 95% of them present only once. The sequenced material came from naive CD4+ T cells sorted from blood. Specified subset: CD45RA+ positively selected. These receptors originate from a man aged 18 to 29 in good health.

The rearrangement uses TRBV4-1 and TRBJ2-1, with 7 positions matching TRBD2. The CDR3 is 15 amino acids. Unmatched junction bases numbered 2, after V lost 1 base and J lost 2 bases. Per the germline V gene, CDR1 is MGHRA and CDR2 is YSYEKL. CDR3: CASSQGGGTYNEQFF. The DNA of the CDR3 is TGCGCCAGCAGCCAAGGCGGGGGTACCTACAATGAGCAGTTCTTC.

On this clone itself: Other DNA variants within this sample encode the same CDR3. The chain has TRBV6-5 and TRBJ2-7; D could derive from TRBD1 or TRBD2 (5 bases each). Germline V gene sequence: CDR1 MNHEY, CDR2 SVGAGI. The CDR3 is 11 residues long. V was clipped by 5 bases and J by 5 bases, with 7 bases between them. The CDR3 sequence is CASSRDHEQYF. CDR3 bases: TGTGCCAGCAGTCGGGACCACGAGCAGTACTTC.

CDR3 coding DNA: TGTGCCAGCTCAGGAGCGGAGGTCCCCTACGAGCAGTACTTC. Protein: CASSGAEVPYEQYF. The genes are TRBV18 and TRBJ2-7; D perhaps matches TRBD2 (5 bases). The CDR3 runs 14 residues. Germline V gene data show CDR1 as KGHSH and CDR2 as LQKENI. Trimming shortened V by 5 bases and J by 2 bases, and 13 bases separated the two germline ends.

This clone has only one observation. The same CDR3 arises from other DNA sequences in this sample as well. The chain links TRBV18 to TRBJ2-1, with 7 bases that match TRBD2. The CDR3 has 13 residues. V trimming: 2 bases; J trimming: 9 bases; junction bases outside the gene matches: 4. The V gene's germline CDR1 is KGHSH and CDR2 LQKENI. CDR3 sequence (DNA): TGTGCCAGCTCACCAAGGGAGGGCGGTGAGCAGTTCTTC. It is translated as CASSPREGGEQFF.

The chain is built from TRBV25-1 and TRBJ1-5; D not resolved. Trimming shortened V by 6 bases and J by 7 bases, and 10 bases separated the two germline ends. Per germline, CDR1 MGHDK and CDR2 SYGVNS. The CDR3 has 12 residues. The CDR3 bases are TGTGCCAGCAGAGGGCAAGGACAGCCCCAGCATTTT. It codes for CASRGQGQPQHF.

The V call is TRBV6-5, the J call TRBJ2-7; TRBD1 aligns across 7 bases. V trimming: 4 bases; J trimming: 2 bases; junction bases outside the gene matches: 5. The CDR3 consists of 14 residues. Germline values: CDR1 MNHEY, CDR2 SVGAGI. CDR3 nucleotide sequence: TGTGCCAGCAGTTCAGGACAGGCCGCCTACGAGCAGTACTTC. This encodes CASSSGQAAYEQYF.

For this clone: A single base separates this from a much larger clone, so it may be a read error. Other DNA sequences in this specimen translate into the identical CDR3. The CDR3 reads CSAQRLAEAFF. The DNA of the CDR3 is TGCAGTGCTCAGAGGTTGGCTGAAGCCTTCTTT. The genes are TRBV20-1 and TRBJ1-1; D unclear. The CDR3 runs 11 residues. Per germline, CDR1 DFQATT and CDR2 SNEGSKA (reference sequence).

V and J are TRBV10-3 and TRBJ2-7, with 9 bases identical to TRBD2. The V and J ends lost 2 bases and 5 bases, in that order; junction bases with no gene match: 13. Per germline, CDR1 ENHRY and CDR2 SYGVKD. The CDR3 consists of 17 residues. The CDR3 bases are TGTGCCATCAGTGAGATTCCCCTCTGGCTAGCGGGACACGAGCAGTACTTC. Translation gives CAISEIPLWLAGHEQYF.